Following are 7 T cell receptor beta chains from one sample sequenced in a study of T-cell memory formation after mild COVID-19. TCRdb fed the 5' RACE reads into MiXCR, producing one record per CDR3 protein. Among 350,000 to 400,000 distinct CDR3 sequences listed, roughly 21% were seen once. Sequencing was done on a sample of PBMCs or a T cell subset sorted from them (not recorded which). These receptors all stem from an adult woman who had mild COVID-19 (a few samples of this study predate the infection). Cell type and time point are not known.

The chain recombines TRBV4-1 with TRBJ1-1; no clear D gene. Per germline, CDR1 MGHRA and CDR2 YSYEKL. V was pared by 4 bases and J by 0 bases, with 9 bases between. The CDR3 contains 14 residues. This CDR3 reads CASSRSDVNTEAFF. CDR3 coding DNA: TGCGCCAGCAGCCGATCGGACGTGAACACTGAAGCTTTCTTT.

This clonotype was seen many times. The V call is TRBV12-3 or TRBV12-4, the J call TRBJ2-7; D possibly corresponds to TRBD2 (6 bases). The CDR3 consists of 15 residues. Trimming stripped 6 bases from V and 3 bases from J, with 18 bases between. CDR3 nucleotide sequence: TGTGCCAGCAGGCTAGGGGACGGAGGGTACTACGAGCAGTACTTC. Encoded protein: CASRLGDGGYYEQYF.

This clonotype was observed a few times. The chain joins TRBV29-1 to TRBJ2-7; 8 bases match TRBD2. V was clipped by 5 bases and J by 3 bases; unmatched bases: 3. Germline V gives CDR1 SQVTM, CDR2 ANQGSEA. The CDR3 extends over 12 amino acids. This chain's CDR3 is CSVRGGSYEQYF. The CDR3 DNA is TGCAGCGTTCGCGGGGGGAGCTACGAGCAGTACTTC.

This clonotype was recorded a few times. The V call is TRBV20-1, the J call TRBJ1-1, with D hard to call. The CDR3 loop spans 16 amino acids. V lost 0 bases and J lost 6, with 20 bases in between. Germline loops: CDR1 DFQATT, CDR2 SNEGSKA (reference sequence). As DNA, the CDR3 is TGCAGTGCTAGAGATAGAGGGAGTGGGAACTTCCCTGAAGCTTTCTTT. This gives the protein CSARDRGSGNFPEAFF.

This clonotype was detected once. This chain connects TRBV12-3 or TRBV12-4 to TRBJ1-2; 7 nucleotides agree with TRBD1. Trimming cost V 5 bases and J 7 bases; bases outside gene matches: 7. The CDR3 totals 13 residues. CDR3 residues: CASSDREPLGYTF. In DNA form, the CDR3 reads TGTGCCAGCAGTGACAGGGAGCCCCTTGGCTACACCTTC.

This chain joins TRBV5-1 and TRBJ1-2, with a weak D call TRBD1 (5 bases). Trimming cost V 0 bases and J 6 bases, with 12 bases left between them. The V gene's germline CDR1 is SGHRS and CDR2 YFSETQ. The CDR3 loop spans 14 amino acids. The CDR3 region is CASSLVGARDGYTF. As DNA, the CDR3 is TGCGCCAGCAGCTTGGTTGGGGCGCGGGATGGCTACACCTTC.

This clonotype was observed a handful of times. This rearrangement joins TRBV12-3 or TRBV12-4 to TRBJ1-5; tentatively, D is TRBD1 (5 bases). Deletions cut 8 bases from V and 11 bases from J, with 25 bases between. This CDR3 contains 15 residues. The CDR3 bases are TGTGCCAGCGGACGGGACTCGGGGGGATCGGGAGCCCAGCATTTT. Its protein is CASGRDSGGSGAQHF.